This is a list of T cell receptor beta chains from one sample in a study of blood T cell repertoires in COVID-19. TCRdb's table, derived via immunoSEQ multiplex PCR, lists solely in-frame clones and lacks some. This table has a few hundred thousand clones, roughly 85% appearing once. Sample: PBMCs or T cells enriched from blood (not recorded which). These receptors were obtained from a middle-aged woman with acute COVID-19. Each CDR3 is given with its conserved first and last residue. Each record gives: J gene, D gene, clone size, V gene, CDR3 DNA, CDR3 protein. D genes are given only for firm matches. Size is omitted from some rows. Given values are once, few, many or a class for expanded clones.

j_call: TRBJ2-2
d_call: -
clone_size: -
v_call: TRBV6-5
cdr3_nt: TGTGCCAGCAGTTACACTGCTAACACCGGGGAGCTGTTTTTT
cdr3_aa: CASSYTANTGELFF

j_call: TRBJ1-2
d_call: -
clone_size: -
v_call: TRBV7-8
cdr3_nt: TGTGCCAGCAGCTCACTTCGGGGCTATGGCTACACCTTC
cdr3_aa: CASSSLRGYGYTF

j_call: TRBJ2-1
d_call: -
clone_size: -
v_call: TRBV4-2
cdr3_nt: TGTGCCAGCAGCCAAGTAAGCGGCTCCCGGAGAGGTTATGAGCAGTTCTTC
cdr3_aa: CASSQVSGSRRGYEQFF

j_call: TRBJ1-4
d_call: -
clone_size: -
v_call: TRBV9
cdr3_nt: TGTGCCAGCAGCGCCGGGGGGAGTAATGAAAAACTGTTTTTT
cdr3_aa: CASSAGGSNEKLFF

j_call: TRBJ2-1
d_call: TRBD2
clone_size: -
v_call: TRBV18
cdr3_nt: TGTGCCAGCTCAGAGCTCGCGGGAGGGGGCAATGAGCAGTTCTTC
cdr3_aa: CASSELAGGGNEQFF

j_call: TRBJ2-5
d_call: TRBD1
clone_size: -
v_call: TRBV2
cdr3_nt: TGTGCCAGCGTACGGGACAGGGGGGAGACCCAGTACTTC
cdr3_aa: CASVRDRGETQYF

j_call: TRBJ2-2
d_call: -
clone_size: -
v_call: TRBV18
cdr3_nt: TGTGCCAGCTCACCATCGGGCACCGGGGAGCTGTTTTTT
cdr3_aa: CASSPSGTGELFF

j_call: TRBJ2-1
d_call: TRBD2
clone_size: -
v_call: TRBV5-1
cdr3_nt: TGCGCCAGCAGCTGGGGGGAACTAGCGGCTTTTTACAATGAGCAGTTCTTC
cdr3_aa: CASSWGELAAFYNEQFF

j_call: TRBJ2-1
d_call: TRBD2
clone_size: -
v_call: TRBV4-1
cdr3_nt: TGCGCCAGCAGCCGGAGACTAGCGGGAGGTAACAATGAGCAGTTCTTC
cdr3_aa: CASSRRLAGGNNEQFF

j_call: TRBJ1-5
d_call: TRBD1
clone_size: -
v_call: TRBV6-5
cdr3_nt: TGTGCCAGCCACCCAGGGGGTAGCAATCAGCCCCAGCATTTT
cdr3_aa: CASHPGGSNQPQHF

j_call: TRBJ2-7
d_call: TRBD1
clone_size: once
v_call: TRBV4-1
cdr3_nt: TGCGCCAGCAGCCCACGAACGGGACAGGGACTAACCTACGAGCAGTACTTC
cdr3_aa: CASSPRTGQGLTYEQYF

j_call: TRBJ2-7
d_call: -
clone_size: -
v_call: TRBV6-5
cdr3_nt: TGTGCCAGCAGGCCCGGTGGTAGCGGACGCTACGAGCAGTACTTC
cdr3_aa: CASRPGGSGRYEQYF

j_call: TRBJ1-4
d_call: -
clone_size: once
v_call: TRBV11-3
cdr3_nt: TGTGCCAGCAGCCATATCGGGGGAGATGAAAAACTGTTTTTT
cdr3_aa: CASSHIGGDEKLFF

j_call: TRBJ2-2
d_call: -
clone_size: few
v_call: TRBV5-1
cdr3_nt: TGCGCCAGCAGCCTGGGACCTCAAAGGGGTAACACCGGGGAGCTGTTTTTT
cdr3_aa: CASSLGPQRGNTGELFF

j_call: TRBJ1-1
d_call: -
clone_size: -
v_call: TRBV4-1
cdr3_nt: TGCGCCAGCAGCCAAGATCCGGGGGGTTACGGCACTGAAGCTTTCTTT
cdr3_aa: CASSQDPGGYGTEAFF

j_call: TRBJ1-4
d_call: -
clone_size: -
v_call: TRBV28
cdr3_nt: TGTGCCAGCAGTTTCAAGAGTAATGAAAAACTGTTTTTT
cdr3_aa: CASSFKSNEKLFF

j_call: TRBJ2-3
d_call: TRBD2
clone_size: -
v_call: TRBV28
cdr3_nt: TGTGCCAGCAGTCCAGCGGGAGGGGGCACAGATACGCAGTATTTT
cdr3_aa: CASSPAGGGTDTQYF

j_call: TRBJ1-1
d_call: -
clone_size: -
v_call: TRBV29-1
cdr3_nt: TGCAGCGTTCTTCGGGGGGGCAACACTGAAGCTTTCTTT
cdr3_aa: CSVLRGGNTEAFF

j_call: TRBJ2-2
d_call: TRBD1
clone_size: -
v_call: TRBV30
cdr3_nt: TGTGCCTGGAGTGCATTCCAGGGGGCGAAGACCGGGGAGCTGTTTTTT
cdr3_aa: CAWSAFQGAKTGELFF

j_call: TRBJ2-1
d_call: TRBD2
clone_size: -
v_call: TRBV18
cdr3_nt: TGTGCCAGCTCACACCTTGGGGGTTCTAGCGGGAGTTACAATGAGCAGTTCTTC
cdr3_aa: CASSHLGGSSGSYNEQFF

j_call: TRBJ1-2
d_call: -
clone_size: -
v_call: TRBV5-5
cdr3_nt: TGTGCCAGCAGCCCCCCGGTCGTGCCCTATGGCTACACCTTC
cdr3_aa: CASSPPVVPYGYTF

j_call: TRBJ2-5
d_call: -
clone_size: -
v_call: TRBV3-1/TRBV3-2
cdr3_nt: TGTGCCAGCAGCCAAGATCTTCAGACCCAGTACTTC
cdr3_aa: CASSQDLQTQYF

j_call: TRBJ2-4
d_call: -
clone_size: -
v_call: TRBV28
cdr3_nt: TGTGCCAGCAGTCCTGCCGGGGTGGTCAAAAACATTCAGTACTTC
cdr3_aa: CASSPAGVVKNIQYF

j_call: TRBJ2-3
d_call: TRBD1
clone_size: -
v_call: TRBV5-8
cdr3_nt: TGTGCCAGCAGCGGTCTGGGACAGTCCTTTGGGACAGATACGCAGTATTTT
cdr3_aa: CASSGLGQSFGTDTQYF

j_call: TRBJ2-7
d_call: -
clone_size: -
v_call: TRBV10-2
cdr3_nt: TGCGCCATCTTGGCGGACTACGAGCAGTACTTC
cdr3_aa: CAILADYEQYF

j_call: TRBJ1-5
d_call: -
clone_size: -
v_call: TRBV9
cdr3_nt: TGTGCCAGCAGCGCAGACAGAGATAGCAATCAGCCCCAGCATTTT
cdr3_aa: CASSADRDSNQPQHF

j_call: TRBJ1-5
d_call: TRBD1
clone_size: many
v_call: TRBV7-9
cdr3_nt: TGTGCCAGCAGCTTAGCCCCTCGGACAGGGGGCAATCAGCCCCAGCATTTT
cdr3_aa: CASSLAPRTGGNQPQHF

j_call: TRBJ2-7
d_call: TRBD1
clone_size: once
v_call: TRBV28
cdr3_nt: TGTGCCAGCAGTTCCCCGGACAGGGCCTACGAGCAGTACTTC
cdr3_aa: CASSSPDRAYEQYF

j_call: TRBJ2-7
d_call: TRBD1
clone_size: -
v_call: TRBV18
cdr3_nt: TGTGCCAGCTCACCATTCGGACAGGGGGGTGACGAGCAGTACTTC
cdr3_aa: CASSPFGQGGDEQYF

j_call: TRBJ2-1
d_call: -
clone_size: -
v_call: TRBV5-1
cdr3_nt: TGCGCCAGCAGCTTGGAAGGCGGTAGGAACAATGAGCAGTTCTTC
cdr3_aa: CASSLEGGRNNEQFF

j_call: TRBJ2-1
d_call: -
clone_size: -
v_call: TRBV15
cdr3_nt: TGTGCCACCAGCGGTCGGAATGAGCAGTTCTTC
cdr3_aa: CATSGRNEQFF

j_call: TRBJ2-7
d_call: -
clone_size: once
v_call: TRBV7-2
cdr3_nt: TGTGCCAGCAGCTTTGCGACGGGAGCGACCCTTGTGCAGTACTTC
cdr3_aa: CASSFATGATLVQYF

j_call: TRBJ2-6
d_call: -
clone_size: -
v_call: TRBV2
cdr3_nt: TGTGCCAGCAGTGAACGGGGTTCTGGGGCCAACGTCCTGACTTTC
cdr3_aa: CASSERGSGANVLTF

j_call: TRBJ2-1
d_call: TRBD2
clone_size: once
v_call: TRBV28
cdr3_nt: TGTGCCAGCAGTTTGGCGACTAGCGGGAGGGGGGAGCAGTTCTTC
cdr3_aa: CASSLATSGRGEQFF

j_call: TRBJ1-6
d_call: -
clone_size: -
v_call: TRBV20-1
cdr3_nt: TGCAGTGCTAGAGAGGTAGAAGTTCTCCACTTT
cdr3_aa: CSAREVEVLHF

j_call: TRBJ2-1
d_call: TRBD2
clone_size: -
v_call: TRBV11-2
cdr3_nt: TGTGCCAGCAGCGGTCTAGCGGGAGTCTCCAATGAGCAGTTCTTC
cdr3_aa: CASSGLAGVSNEQFF

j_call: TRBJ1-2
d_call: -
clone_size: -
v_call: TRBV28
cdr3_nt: TGTGCCAGCAGTTTGATGGGACACACTAGGAGCACCTTC
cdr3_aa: CASSLMGHTRSTF

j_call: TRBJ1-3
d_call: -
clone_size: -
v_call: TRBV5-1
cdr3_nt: TGCGCCAGCAGCTTGGCCGGTCCGAGAACAGGGAGCTCTGGAAACACCATATATTTT
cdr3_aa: CASSLAGPRTGSSGNTIYF

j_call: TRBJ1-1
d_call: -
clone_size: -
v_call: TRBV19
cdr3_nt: TGTGCCACCAGAGCGGGTTTCACTGAAGCTTTCTTT
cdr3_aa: CATRAGFTEAFF

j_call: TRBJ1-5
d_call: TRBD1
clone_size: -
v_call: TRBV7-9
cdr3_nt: TGTGCCAGCAGCCCAGGGGACAGGGTGGTTCCCCAGCATTTT
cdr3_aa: CASSPGDRVVPQHF

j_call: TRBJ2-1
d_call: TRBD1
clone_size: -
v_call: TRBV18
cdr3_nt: TGTGCCAGCTCAAGGGGACAGAACAATGAGCAGTTCTTC
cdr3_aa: CASSRGQNNEQFF

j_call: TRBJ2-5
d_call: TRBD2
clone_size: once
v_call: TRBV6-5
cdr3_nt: TGTGCCAGCAAAACGCTCTGGACTAGCGGAGAGACCCAGTACTTC
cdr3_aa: CASKTLWTSGETQYF

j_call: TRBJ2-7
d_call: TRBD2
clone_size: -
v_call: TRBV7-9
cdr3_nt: TGTGCCAGCAGCACGCCTAGCGGCTCCTACGAGCAGTACTTC
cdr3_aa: CASSTPSGSYEQYF

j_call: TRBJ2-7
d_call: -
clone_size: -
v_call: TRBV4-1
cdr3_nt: TGCGCCAGCAGCCAAGATCCACTAGCTGACTACGAGCAGTACTTC
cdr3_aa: CASSQDPLADYEQYF

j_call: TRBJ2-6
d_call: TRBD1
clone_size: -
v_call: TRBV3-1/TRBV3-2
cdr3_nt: TGTGCCAGCAGCCAAGCAGGGGGCGCTGGGGCCAACGTCCTGACTTTC
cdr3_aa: CASSQAGGAGANVLTF

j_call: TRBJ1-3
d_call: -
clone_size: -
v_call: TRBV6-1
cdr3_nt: TGTGCCAGCAGTGAAGCGTACGGGAGTGGAAACACCATATATTTT
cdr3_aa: CASSEAYGSGNTIYF

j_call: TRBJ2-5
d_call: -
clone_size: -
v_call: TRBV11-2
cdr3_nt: TGTGCCAGCAGCTTAGATCACTCGGGGACCCAGTACTTC
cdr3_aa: CASSLDHSGTQYF

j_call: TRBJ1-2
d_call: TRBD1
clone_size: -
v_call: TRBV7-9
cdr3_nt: TGTGCCAGCAGCTTATACCCCGACAGGGAGCGCGATGGCTACACCTTC
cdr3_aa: CASSLYPDRERDGYTF

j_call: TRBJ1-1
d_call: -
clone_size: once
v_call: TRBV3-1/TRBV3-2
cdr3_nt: TGTGCCAGCAGCCCGTTCGGACTCCTCCGGGGGGACACTGAAGCTTTCTTT
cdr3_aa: CASSPFGLLRGDTEAFF

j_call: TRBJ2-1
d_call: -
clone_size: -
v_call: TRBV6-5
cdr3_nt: TGTGCCAGGGATGGAGTTTCCAACAATGAGCAGTTCTTC
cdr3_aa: CARDGVSNNEQFF

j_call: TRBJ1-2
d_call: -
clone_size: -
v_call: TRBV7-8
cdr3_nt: TGTGCCAGCAGCCACCGAAGAGGGGGGGACTATGGCTACACCTTC
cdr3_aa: CASSHRRGGDYGYTF

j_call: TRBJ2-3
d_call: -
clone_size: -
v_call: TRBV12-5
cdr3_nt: TGTGCTAGTGGTTTGGGACAGGCAGGCACAGATACGCAGTATTTT
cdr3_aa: CASGLGQAGTDTQYF